The T cell receptor (beta chain) under discussion was sequenced for a study of control samples from healthy donors and cancer patients. The table came from immunoSEQ multiplex PCR; TCRdb's copy has only in-frame clones and leaves some out. The sample records fewer than 65,000 clones, 75% to 85% being singletons. Germline assignment: CDR1 SGHDN and CDR2 FVKESK. This CDR3 spans 12 amino acids. Trimming took 8 bases from V and 5 from J, leaving 10 bases between them. This clonotype was obtained from an older man in good health. Sequenced input: blood. This sequence joins TRBV14 and TRBJ1-3, with a possible D match to TRBD1 (5 bases). The CDR3 nucleotides read TGTGCCAGCGGGGGGTCGCGAAACACCATATATTTT. It codes for CASGGSRNTIYF.